This T cell receptor beta chain is from a study of OX40 agonist ivuxolimab in advanced cancers. The overall study: Patients were under 90% male with ages about 23 to 79, mean about 54.

Trimming removed 8 bases at V and 3 bases at J, with 10 bases between. This CDR3 has 12 amino acids. The germline CDR1 and CDR2 sequences are SNHLY and FYNNEI. Points from the study as a whole: People who partly responded at 0.1-3.0 mg/kg had some of the least clonal expansion seen. Expanded clones belonging to CD8+ T cells outnumbered, on average, those of CD4+.

Here immunoSEQ multiplex PCR was the method, and the copy in TCRdb shows in-frame clones only, minus some. In the table there are around 63,000 clones, roughly 85% of which are singletons. Comments on this clone: No antigen is known for it.

The sequencing here drew on CD4+ or CD8+ T cells sorted from blood, taken in a trial of the OX40 agonist ivuxolimab. The chain has TRBV2 and TRBJ2-5; the D is unclear. The sequence was obtained from an adult with an advanced solid tumor such as melanoma, head and neck, liver or kidney cancer. The CDR3 sequence is CASGYKEETQYF. As DNA, the CDR3 is TGTGCCAGCGGATATAAAGAAGAGACCCAGTACTTC. The full variable domain, with the rest looked up from reference TRBV2 and TRBJ2-5, is EPEVTQTPSHQVTQMGQEVILRCVPISNHLYFYWYRQILGQKVEFLVSFYNNEISEKSEIFDDQFSVERPDGSNFTLKIRSTKLEDSAMYFCASGYKEETQYFGPGTRLLVL.